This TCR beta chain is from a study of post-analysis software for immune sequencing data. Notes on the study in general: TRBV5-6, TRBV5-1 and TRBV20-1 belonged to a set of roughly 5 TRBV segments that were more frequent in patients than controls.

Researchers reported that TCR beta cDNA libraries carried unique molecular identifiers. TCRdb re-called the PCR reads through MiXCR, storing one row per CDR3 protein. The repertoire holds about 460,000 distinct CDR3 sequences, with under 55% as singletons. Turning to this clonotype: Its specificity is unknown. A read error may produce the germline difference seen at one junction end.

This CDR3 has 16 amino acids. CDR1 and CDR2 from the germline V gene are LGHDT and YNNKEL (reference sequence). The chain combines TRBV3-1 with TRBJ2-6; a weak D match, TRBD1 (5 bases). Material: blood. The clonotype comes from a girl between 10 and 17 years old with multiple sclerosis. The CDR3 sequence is CASSQGAYSGANVLTF. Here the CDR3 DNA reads TGTGCTAGCAGCCAAGGGGCGTACTCTGGGGCCAACGTCCTGACTTTC.